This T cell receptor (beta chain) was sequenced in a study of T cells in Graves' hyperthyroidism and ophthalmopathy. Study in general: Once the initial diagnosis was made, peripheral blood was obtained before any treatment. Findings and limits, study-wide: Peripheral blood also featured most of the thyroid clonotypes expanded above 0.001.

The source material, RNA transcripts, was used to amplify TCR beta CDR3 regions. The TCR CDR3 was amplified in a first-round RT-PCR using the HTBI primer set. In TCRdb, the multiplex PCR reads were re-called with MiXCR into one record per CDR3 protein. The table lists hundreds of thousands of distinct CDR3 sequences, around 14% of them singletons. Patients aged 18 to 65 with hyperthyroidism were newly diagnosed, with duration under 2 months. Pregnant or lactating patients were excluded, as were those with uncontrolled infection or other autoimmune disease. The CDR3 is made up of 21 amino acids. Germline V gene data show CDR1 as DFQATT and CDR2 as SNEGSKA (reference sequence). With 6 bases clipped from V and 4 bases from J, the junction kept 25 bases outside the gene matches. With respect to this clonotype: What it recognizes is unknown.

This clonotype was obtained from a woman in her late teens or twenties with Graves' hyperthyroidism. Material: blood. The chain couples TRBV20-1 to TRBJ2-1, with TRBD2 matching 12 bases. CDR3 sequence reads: CSAPPERTSGKLLLVYNEQFF. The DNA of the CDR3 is TGCAGTGCCCCTCCCGAGCGGACTAGCGGGAAATTACTACTAGTTTACAATGAGCAGTTCTTC.